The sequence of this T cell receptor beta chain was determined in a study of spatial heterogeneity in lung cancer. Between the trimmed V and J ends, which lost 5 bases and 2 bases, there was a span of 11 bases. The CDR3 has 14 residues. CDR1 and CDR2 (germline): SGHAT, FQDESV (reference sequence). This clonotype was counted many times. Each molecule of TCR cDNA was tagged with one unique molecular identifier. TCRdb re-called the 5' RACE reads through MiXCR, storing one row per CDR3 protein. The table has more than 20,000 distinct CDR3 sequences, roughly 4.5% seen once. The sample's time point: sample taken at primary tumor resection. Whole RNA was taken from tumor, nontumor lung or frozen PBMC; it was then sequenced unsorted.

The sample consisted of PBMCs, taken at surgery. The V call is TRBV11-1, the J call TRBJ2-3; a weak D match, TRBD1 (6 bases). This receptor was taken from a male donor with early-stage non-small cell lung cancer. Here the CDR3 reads CASSPGQTTDTQYF. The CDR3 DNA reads TGTGCCAGCAGCCCGGGACAAACCACAGATACGCAGTATTTT.